This T cell receptor (beta chain) was found in a study of early T cells in non-severe SARS-CoV-2 infection. In the study overall: Unsorted whole blood bulk RNA was sequenced, with unpaired chains. Study observations and caveats: VDJdb-based annotation leaned toward anti-spike CD8 responses and missed private and CD4 specificities.

Individual cDNA molecules each received unique molecular identifiers attached to them. TCRdb recomputed calls from the 5' RACE reads with MiXCR, one row per CDR3 protein. Among about 89,000 distinct CDR3 sequences listed, around 17% were seen once. V lost 8 bases to trimming and J lost 6 bases, with 20 bases between them. Germline values: CDR1 MNHNS, CDR2 SASEGT. CDR3 length: 14 residues. This clonotype has only a few counts. Its cognate antigen is unknown. The chain employs TRBV6-1 and TRBJ2-7; maybe TRBD1 (6 bases). The sequencing used whole blood, collected at baseline. The TCR comes from an adult who was a healthcare worker with PCR-confirmed SARS-CoV-2 infection or an uninfected control (not recorded which). The CDR3 protein is CASGMNRELPEQYF. The CDR3 nucleotides are TGTGCCAGCGGGATGAACAGGGAACTGCCCGAGCAGTACTTC.